These T cell receptor beta chains were read from a single sample in a study of CD8 T cells in Susac syndrome. TCRdb processed the immunoSEQ multiplex PCR reads anew with MiXCR; each CDR3 protein has one entry. The sample consists of approximately 160,000 distinct CDR3 sequences, roughly 92% of them appearing once. Sequenced input: CD4+ T cells from PBMCs. All receptors come from a human donor with multiple sclerosis. The CDR3 runs from the conserved cysteine through the conserved F or W. The D gene is left open where the match is weak.

d_call	v_call	j_call	cdr3_aa
TRBD2	TRBV2	TRBJ2-1	CASREGTSGYNEQFF
.	TRBV20-1	TRBJ1-5	CSARARGIAFQPQHF
TRBD2	TRBV2	TRBJ2-5	CASRVTSGGKETQYF
.	TRBV7-9	TRBJ1-1	CASSSEGRGISPEAFF
.	TRBV30	TRBJ1-5	CAFGHDQRPQHF
TRBD2	TRBV19	TRBJ2-2	CASSIGLGTRDGELFF
.	TRBV20-1	TRBJ2-5	CSARVIRANQETQYF
.	TRBV6-2/TRBV6-3	TRBJ1-2	CASRADGPYGYTF
TRBD2	TRBV10-3	TRBJ2-5	CAISEAGGLQETQYF
TRBD1	TRBV5-6	TRBJ2-6	CASSAQTGAGGANVLTF
.	TRBV6-2/TRBV6-3	TRBJ1-1	CASSYIGSPAAFF
.	TRBV30	TRBJ2-2	CAWTLSNTGELFF
.	TRBV15	TRBJ1-4	CATSRAGQGTNEKLFF
.	TRBV14	TRBJ1-2	CASSPPWGGYTF
TRBD2	TRBV2	TRBJ2-1	CASGGETSGISYNEQFF
TRBD1	TRBV3-1	TRBJ1-2	CASSHRDRAIVGYTF
.	TRBV5-4	TRBJ1-4	CASRTRTNEKLFF
.	TRBV18	TRBJ1-2	CASSPPRGTRVGYTF
.	TRBV5-1	TRBJ1-2	CASSLGNRGNYGYTF
.	TRBV28	TRBJ1-2	CATHVGGAYGYTF
.	TRBV12-3/TRBV12-4	TRBJ1-5	CASSFRGSVSNQPQHF
.	TRBV5-1	TRBJ2-4	CASSSRGYPGENIQYF
TRBD2	TRBV5-1	TRBJ2-7	CASSSLAGASYEQYF
.	TRBV7-9	TRBJ2-3	CASSLGLITDTQYF
.	TRBV3-1	TRBJ2-5	CASSKGNGGLQETQYF
TRBD2	TRBV6-2/TRBV6-3	TRBJ2-1	CASRESGGGSNYNEQFF
.	TRBV5-1	TRBJ2-2	CASSFLGGADTGELFF
.	TRBV4-1	TRBJ1-1	CASSARLGVEDTEAFF
.	TRBV2	TRBJ2-5	CASSEARRETQYF
TRBD1	TRBV28	TRBJ1-2	CASSRLDRDEGGYTF
TRBD1	TRBV28	TRBJ2-5	CASRETGGEETQYF
.	TRBV30	TRBJ2-1	CAWRSPGANEQFF
TRBD1	TRBV7-9	TRBJ1-1	CASSSQGVNTEAFF
.	TRBV5-1	TRBJ2-7	CASSLEGLTTEQYF
.	TRBV6-5	TRBJ2-7	CASSYGQGSSYEQYF
.	TRBV5-4	TRBJ1-2	CASSLRGVGSYGYTF
.	TRBV5-4	TRBJ2-2	CASSGLTGELFF
.	TRBV9	TRBJ2-7	CASSVGTLGEQYF
TRBD1	TRBV3-1	TRBJ2-2	CASSPSDRGNGELFF
TRBD1	TRBV4-1	TRBJ2-5	CASRETGYQETQYF
.	TRBV9	TRBJ2-3	CASSDREAPQQYF
.	TRBV9	TRBJ2-5	CASSVGASQQETQYF
TRBD2	TRBV5-1	TRBJ2-7	CASSLLYSGSYEQYF
.	TRBV20-1	TRBJ1-2	CSAPDRYYGYTF
TRBD2	TRBV6-2/TRBV6-3	TRBJ2-2	CASSRLAGGPETGELFF
TRBD2	TRBV7-9	TRBJ2-1	CASSSGLTSGYNEQFF
.	TRBV6-2/TRBV6-3	TRBJ2-1	CASSKLPSGEQFF